One and the same sample provided the 30 T cell receptor beta chains below, sequenced in a study of shared clonotypes between healthy human individuals. The data were produced by immunoSEQ multiplex PCR, yet TCRdb's version contains in-frame clones alone and is incomplete. The repertoire has 450,000 to 500,000 clones, approximately 79% of them found once; the top ten carry 10% to 15%. Source material: PBMCs. These receptors all come from a middle-aged woman in good health. Some clones in this sample may be carry-over from other donors' samples.

The DNA of the CDR3 is TGTGCCAGCAGCCAAGATGGCACTAGCGGGAGCGTTGAAGATACGCAGTATTTT. Translation gives CASSQDGTSGSVEDTQYF. The chain links TRBV4-2 to TRBJ2-3; 11 bases agree with TRBD2. Germline V gene lookup returns CDR1 LGHNA and CDR2 YNFKEQ. This CDR3 comprises 18 residues. The V gene end was trimmed by 0 bases and the J gene end by 5 bases; junction bases not matched to a gene: 10.

This sequence joins TRBV6-5 and TRBJ2-1; tentative D call: TRBD2 (5 bases). There are 15 residues in the CDR3. Per germline, CDR1 MNHEY and CDR2 SVGAGI. The germline V and J ends were trimmed by 3 bases and 3 bases, with 12 bases remaining between them. Written as DNA, the CDR3 is TGTGCCAGCAGTTATGTGGGAGTGAACTACAATGAGCAGTTCTTC. This translates into CASSYVGVNYNEQFF.

This chain connects TRBV27 to TRBJ2-7, with D possibly being TRBD2 (6 bases). The CDR3 loop spans 15 amino acids. Germline V lookup: CDR1 MNHEY, CDR2 SMNVEV (reference sequence). Trimming left V 3 bases short and J 3 bases short, with 15 bases between. In DNA, the CDR3 is TGTGCCAGCAGTTTTGCGGGGACCCTAGACTACGAGCAGTACTTC. This codes for CASSFAGTLDYEQYF.

The gene calls are TRBV11-2 and TRBJ1-3; D gene uncertain. The V end was cut by 1 base, the J end by 3 bases, with 7 bases between. The CDR3 totals 14 residues. Germline-derived CDR1 and CDR2 are SGHAT and FQNNGV. CDR3 DNA: TGTGCCAGCAGCTTAGGGCCCATTGGAAACACCATATATTTT. It yields the protein CASSLGPIGNTIYF.

This chain uses TRBV5-4 with TRBJ2-1; 9 bases fit TRBD2. The CDR3 length is 15 residues. CDR1 and CDR2 (germline): SGHNT, YYREEE (reference sequence). J was trimmed by 4 bases and V by 4 bases; bases with no gene match: 6. The CDR3 coding sequence is TGTGCCAGCAGCCCTACGGGACTAGCTTACAATGAGCAGTTCTTC. Protein: CASSPTGLAYNEQFF.

CDR3 bases: TGCAGTGCTAGACCCAACTATGGCTACACCTTC. It is translated as CSARPNYGYTF. This chain uses TRBV20-1 with TRBJ1-2, with D hard to call. Germline assignment: CDR1 DFQATT and CDR2 SNEGSKA (reference sequence). V was clipped by 2 bases and J by 2 bases, with 3 bases between them. The length of the CDR3 is 11 residues.

With respect to this clone: A read error may explain this, as a much larger clone is one base away. This chain uses TRBV4-2 with TRBJ2-6, with D perhaps TRBD2 (6 bases). This CDR3 is 16 amino acids long. Trimming pared 8 bases from V and 1 base from J, leaving 15 bases between. Germline assignment: CDR1 LGHNA and CDR2 YNFKEQ. CDR3 residues: CASVAVDFSGANVLTF. Here the CDR3 DNA reads TGTGCCAGCGTAGCGGTAGACTTTTCTGGGGCCAACGTCCTGACTTTC.

The V call is TRBV30, the J call TRBJ2-7; possibly TRBD1 or TRBD2 for D (5 bases each). The germline V and J ends were trimmed by 2 bases and 4 bases, with 15 bases remaining between them. In germline, CDR1 is GTSNPN, CDR2 SVGIG (reference sequence). The CDR3 has 14 amino acids. The CDR3 DNA sequence: TGTGCCTGGAGTTCCGTACTAGGGGTTTACGAGCAGTACTTC. It yields the protein CAWSSVLGVYEQYF.

The genes are TRBV29-1 and TRBJ2-1, with D perhaps matching TRBD2 (6 bases). Trimming took 6 bases from V and 4 from J, leaving 16 bases between them. The CDR3 consists of 14 residues. The germline V gene has CDR1 SQVTM and CDR2 ANQGSEA. The CDR3 loop reads CSVRGGLLYNEQFF. The CDR3 DNA follows: TGCAGCGTGCGGGGAGGACTCTTATACAATGAGCAGTTCTTC.

The genes are TRBV27 and TRBJ1-5; D is perhaps TRBD1 (6 bases). The CDR3 consists of 15 residues. Deletions cut 5 bases from V and 0 bases from J, with 11 bases between. Per germline, CDR1 MNHEY and CDR2 SMNVEV (reference sequence). CDR3 nucleotides: TGTGCCAGCAGTCCACAGGGTTATAGCAATCAGCCCCAGCATTTT. This gives the protein CASSPQGYSNQPQHF.

This sequence joins TRBV6-1 and TRBJ1-1; a possible D gene is TRBD1 (5 bases). CDR1 MNHNS and CDR2 SASEGT come from the germline V gene. The CDR3 is made up of 12 amino acids. Trimming took off 6 bases at V and 8 bases at J, with 13 bases between the two ends. CDR3 loop: CASSMGLPEAFF. As DNA, the CDR3 is TGTGCCAGCAGCATGGGACTACCCGAAGCTTTCTTT.

The chain recombines TRBV28 with TRBJ2-7; TRBD2 agrees at 9 bases. The V segment lost 8 bases and the J segment 4 bases; nucleotides outside the gene matches: 6. The germline CDR1 and CDR2 sequences are MDHEN and SYDVKM. CDR3 length equals 13 residues. CDR3 sequence reads: CASGRGRGYEQYF. For the CDR3, the DNA is TGTGCCAGCGGCCGCGGGAGGGGTTACGAGCAGTACTTC.

The chain has TRBV27 and TRBJ1-1; 9 positions agree with TRBD1. V lost 5 bases to trimming and J lost 1 base; unmatched junction nucleotides: 8. This CDR3 is 16 amino acids long. Germline V lookup: CDR1 MNHEY, CDR2 SMNVEV (reference sequence). CDR3 DNA: TGTGCCAGCAGTCTAACCGGGACAGGGCCGAACACTGAAGCTTTCTTT. It translates to CASSLTGTGPNTEAFF.

The chain carries TRBV25-1 and TRBJ2-7; possible D gene TRBD2, 6 bases. The V end was cut by 2 bases, the J end by 5 bases, with 7 bases between. The CDR3 has 12 residues. CDR1 MGHDK and CDR2 SYGVNS come from the germline V gene. For the CDR3, the DNA is TGTGCCAGCAGTGAACGGGGGAACGAGCAGTACTTC. Protein product: CASSERGNEQYF.

The rearrangement links TRBV6-1 to TRBJ1-1; D remains unclear. The germline V gene has CDR1 MNHNS and CDR2 SASEGT. Deletions cut 2 bases from V and 0 bases from J, with 7 bases between. The CDR3 is 14 residues long. The CDR3 nucleotides are TGTGCCAGCAGTGAAATTTCCGTGAACACTGAAGCTTTCTTT. It codes for CASSEISVNTEAFF.

V gene TRBV28 combines with J gene TRBJ1-2, with a weak D call TRBD1 (5 bases). CDR1 is MDHEN and CDR2 is SYDVKM in the germline V gene. The CDR3 loop spans 15 amino acids. V was trimmed by 1 base and J by 4 bases, leaving 13 bases between them. The DNA for the CDR3 is TGTGCCAGCAGTTTATCCCCGGGGCGGGGCTATGGCTACACCTTC. It encodes CASSLSPGRGYGYTF.

The chain couples TRBV19 to TRBJ2-2; 7 bases are shared with TRBD2. The ends lost 4 bases at V and 4 bases at J; junction bases unmatched: 15. From germline, CDR1 is LNHDA and CDR2 SQIVND (reference sequence). CDR3 size: 18 residues. The CDR3 region has the DNA TGTGCCAGTAGTAAGCGTGTAGGGAGTCGGGAGGTCACCGGGGAGCTGTTTTTT. Protein product: CASSKRVGSREVTGELFF. Based on the CDR3 plus reference TRBV19 and TRBJ2-2, the full variable domain is DGGITQSPKYLFRKEGQNVTLSCEQNLNHDAMYWYRQDPGQGLRLIYYSQIVNDFQKGDIAEGYSVSREKKESFPLTVTSAQKNPTAFYLCASSKRVGSREVTGELFFGEGSRLTVL.

The chain links TRBV30 to TRBJ1-3, with TRBD1 identical over 10 bases. This CDR3 has 14 amino acids. Trimming at V came to 5 bases and at J to 8 bases, leaving 9 bases not matched to a gene. Looked up from germline, CDR1 is GTSNPN and CDR2 is SVGIG (reference sequence). The CDR3 protein is CAWAGTGAGYTIYF. The CDR3 DNA is TGTGCCTGGGCCGGGACAGGGGCAGGTTACACCATATATTTT.

This chain joins TRBV4-2 and TRBJ1-4, with 7 bases lining up with TRBD1. This CDR3 contains 16 residues. The V gene end was trimmed by 3 bases and the J gene end by 3 bases; junction bases not matched to a gene: 7. CDR1 is LGHNA, CDR2 YNFKEQ, per germline. CDR3 in amino acids: CASSQQIGTANEKLFF. CDR3 sequence (DNA): TGTGCCAGCAGCCAGCAAATCGGGACAGCTAATGAAAAACTGTTTTTT.

Here the CDR3 reads CASSSTAPSSYNEQFF. The CDR3, as DNA: TGCGCCAGCAGTTCCACCGCCCCAAGCTCCTACAATGAGCAGTTCTTC. V and J are TRBV5-1 and TRBJ2-1; D gene ambiguous. Between the trimmed V and J ends, which lost 5 bases and 0 bases, there was a span of 15 bases. The CDR3 sequence is 16 residues long. Germline-derived CDR1 and CDR2 are SGHRS and YFSETQ.

There are a few counts of this clone. This chain uses TRBV28 with TRBJ1-2; possible D gene TRBD1, 5 bases. The CDR3 length is 12 residues. CDR1 and CDR2 (germline): MDHEN, SYDVKM. The ends were cut back, 10 bases at V and 4 bases at J, with 13 bases in the middle. As DNA, the CDR3 is TGTGCCACCTGCAGGGACTCCTATGGCTACACCTTC. This codes for CATCRDSYGYTF.

The chain links TRBV7-2 to TRBJ1-2; possibly TRBD1 for D (5 bases). The germline V gene has CDR1 SGHTA and CDR2 FQGNSA. The CDR3 loop spans 14 amino acids. Trimming removed 1 base at V and 3 bases at J, with 9 bases between. The DNA of the CDR3 is TGTGCCAGCAGCTTAGTTGGAGGGGACTATGGCTACACCTTC. Translated, it gives CASSLVGGDYGYTF. The variable domain in full, with the rest retrieved from reference TRBV7-2 and TRBJ1-2, is GAGVSQSPSNKVTEKGKDVELRCDPISGHTALYWYRQSLGQGLEFLIYFQGNSAPDKSGLPSDRFSAERTGGSVSTLTIQRTQQEDSAVYLCASSLVGGDYGYTFGSGTRLTVV.

V usage is TRBV4-1 and J usage is TRBJ2-7, with 9 bases identical to TRBD2. The ends lost 1 base at V and 2 bases at J; junction bases unmatched: 3. The V gene's germline CDR1 is MGHRA and CDR2 YSYEKL. This CDR3 is 15 amino acids long. CDR3 protein: CASSQAERGAYEQYF. DNA for the CDR3: TGCGCCAGCAGCCAAGCCGAGCGGGGGGCCTACGAGCAGTACTTC.

The chain joins TRBV6-1 to TRBJ1-1, with unresolved D. Trimming cost V 8 bases and J 6 bases, with 16 bases left between them. The CDR3 sequence is 13 residues long. CDR1 is MNHNS, CDR2 SASEGT, per germline. CDR3 sequence: CASRAGNDAEAFF. CDR3 sequence (DNA): TGTGCCAGCCGCGCCGGGAACGACGCTGAAGCTTTCTTT.

This chain links TRBV7-3 with TRBJ1-5, with a possible D match to TRBD1 (5 bases). Germline V gene sequence: CDR1 SGHTA, CDR2 FQGTGA. CDR3 length: 13 amino acids. V was trimmed by 3 bases and J by 5 bases, leaving 8 bases between them. The CDR3 DNA reads TGTGCCAGCAGCTTGAGAGGGGATCAGCCCCAGCATTTT. It encodes CASSLRGDQPQHF.

The rearrangement joins TRBV5-4 to TRBJ1-3; 8 positions match TRBD1. CDR1 is SGHNT, CDR2 YYREEE, per germline (reference sequence). V gave up 4 bases and J gave up 1 base; unmatched junction bases: 10. The CDR3 is 17 amino acids. Written as DNA, the CDR3 is TGTGCCAGCAGCCCAGGACAGGGTCCCTTTTCTGGAAACACCATATATTTT. Protein product: CASSPGQGPFSGNTIYF.

The chain couples TRBV7-9 to TRBJ2-7; 9 bases are a match to TRBD1. The germline V gene has CDR1 SEHNR and CDR2 FQNEAQ (reference sequence). J was trimmed by 3 bases and V by 5 bases; bases with no gene match: 8. The CDR3 is 15 amino acids. CDR3 in amino acids: CASSRPGTGHYEQYF. DNA of the CDR3: TGTGCCAGCAGCCGACCCGGGACAGGGCACTACGAGCAGTACTTC.

The chain employs TRBV11-1 and TRBJ2-5, with 12 bases matching TRBD2. TRBJ2-7 explains the end of the DNA better; the J call may be wrong. The CDR3 contains 15 residues. The germline gives CDR1 SGHAT, CDR2 FQDESV (reference sequence). The CDR3 spells CASSSGLAGNYEQYF. CDR3 DNA: TGTGCCAGCAGCTCCGGACTAGCGGGAAACTACGAGCAGTACTTC.

The genes are TRBV6-5 and TRBJ2-7; tentative D call: TRBD1 (7 bases). CDR3 length: 14 amino acids. V gave up 2 bases and J gave up 6 bases, with 14 bases separating them. Germline V CDR1 and CDR2: MNHEY, SVGAGI. CDR3 loop: CASSYLPGGGEQYF. The CDR3 bases are TGTGCCAGCAGTTACCTCCCAGGGGGAGGCGAGCAGTACTTC.

The rearrangement links TRBV7-3 to TRBJ2-7; TRBD1 aligns across 9 bases. V shed 5 bases and J 4 bases; nucleotides not matched to a gene: 15. This CDR3 region has 17 residues. Looked up from germline, CDR1 is SGHTA and CDR2 is FQGTGA. The CDR3 loop reads CASSTHSDRGQRYEQYF. The CDR3, as DNA: TGTGCCAGCAGCACCCACTCGGACAGGGGTCAGAGATACGAGCAGTACTTC.